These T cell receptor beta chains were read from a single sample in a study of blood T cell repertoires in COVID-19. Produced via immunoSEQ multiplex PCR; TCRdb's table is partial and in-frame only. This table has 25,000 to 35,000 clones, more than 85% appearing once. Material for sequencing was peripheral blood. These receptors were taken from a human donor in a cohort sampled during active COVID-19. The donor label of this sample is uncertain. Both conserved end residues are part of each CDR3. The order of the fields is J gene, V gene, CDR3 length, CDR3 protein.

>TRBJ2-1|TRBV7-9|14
CASSSSSGSYEQFF
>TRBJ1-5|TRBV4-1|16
CASSQGTDRGRQPQHF
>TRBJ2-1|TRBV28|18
CASSTQASGTSGYNEQFF
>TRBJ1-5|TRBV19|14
CASSQGFGNQPQHF
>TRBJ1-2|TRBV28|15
CASSLGSGQGYGYTF
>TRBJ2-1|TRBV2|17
CASSEKVVPPLRDEQFF
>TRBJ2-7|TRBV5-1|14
CASSWAGGLGEQYF
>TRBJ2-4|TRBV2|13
CASSGTSGDIQYF
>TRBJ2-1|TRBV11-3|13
CASSVAGYNEQFF
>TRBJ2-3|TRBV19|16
CASSKTQGAGTDTQYF
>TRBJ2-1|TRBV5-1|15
CASSTGTGWPNEQFF
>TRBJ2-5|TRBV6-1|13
CASSESFRETQYF
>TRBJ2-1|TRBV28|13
CASSSYRNNEQFF
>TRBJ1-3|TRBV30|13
CAWSVPAGNTIYF
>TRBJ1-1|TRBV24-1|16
CATSGQGAAGNTEAFF
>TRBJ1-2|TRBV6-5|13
CASSPGQSYGYTF
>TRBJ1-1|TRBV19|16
CASSAREGMLNTEAFF
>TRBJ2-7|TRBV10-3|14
CAISASGATGEQYF
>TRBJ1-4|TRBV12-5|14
CASGGGNRGEKLFF
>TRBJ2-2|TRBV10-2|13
CASRQLAVRELFF
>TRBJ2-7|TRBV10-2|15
CASRGGTSGVYEQYF
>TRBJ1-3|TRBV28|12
CASISSGNTIYF
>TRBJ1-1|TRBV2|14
CASLQDRGSTEAFF
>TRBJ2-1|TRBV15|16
CATSKTSGNVLSEQFF
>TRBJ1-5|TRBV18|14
CASSQGYSNQPQHF
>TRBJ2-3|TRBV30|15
CAWRKLAGATDTQYF
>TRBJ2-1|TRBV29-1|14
CSVPGEGPYNEQFF
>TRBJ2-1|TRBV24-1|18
CATSDNSGTGFSYNEQFF
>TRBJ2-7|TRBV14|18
CASSQEGQGRGRAYEQYF
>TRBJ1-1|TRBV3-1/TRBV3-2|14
CASSQGASDTEAFF
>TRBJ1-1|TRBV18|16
CASSQKLTEVNTEAFF
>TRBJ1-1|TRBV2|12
CASSQDRSEAFF
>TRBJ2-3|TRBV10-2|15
CASSERAGLTDTQYF
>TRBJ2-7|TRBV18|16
CASSPPSGRTLYEQYF
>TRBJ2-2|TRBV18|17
CASSPLPPTGDTGELFF
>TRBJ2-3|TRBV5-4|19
CASRPGGGSGRLSTDTQYF
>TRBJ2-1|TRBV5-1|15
CASSWGGLSADEQFF
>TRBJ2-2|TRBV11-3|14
CASSLQTEAGELFF
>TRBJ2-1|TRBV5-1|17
CASSLRLAGGAYNEQFF
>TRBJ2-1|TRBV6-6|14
CASRTSGTLNEQFF
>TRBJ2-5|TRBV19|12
CASGRRGETQYF
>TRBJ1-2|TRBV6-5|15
CASSYSGQEYHGYTF
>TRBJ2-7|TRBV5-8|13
CASSSRGPDEQYF
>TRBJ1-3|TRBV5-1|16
CASSLGTGPTGNTIYF
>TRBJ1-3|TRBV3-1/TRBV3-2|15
CASSRQGGSGNTIYF
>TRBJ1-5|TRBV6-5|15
CASSYGGRSNQPQHF
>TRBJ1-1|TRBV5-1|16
CASSFGGGALNTEAFF
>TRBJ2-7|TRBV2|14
CASSRAGQGYEQYF
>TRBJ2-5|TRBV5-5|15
CASSFGGLAGETQYF
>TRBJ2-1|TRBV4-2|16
CASSLVTSGVFDEQFF
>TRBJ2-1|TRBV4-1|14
CASSQEWGVTEQFF
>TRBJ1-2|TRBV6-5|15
CASSYDRTGNYGYTF
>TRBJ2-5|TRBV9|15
CASSVVGQPSETQYF
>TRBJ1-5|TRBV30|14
CAWSVRGGPQPQHF
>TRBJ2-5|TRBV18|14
CASSPGQGVKTQYF
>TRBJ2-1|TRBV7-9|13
CASSLGGVSEQFF